This TCR beta chain was obtained from a study of breast tumors, draining lymph nodes, adjacent tissues. TCRdb analysed the multiplex PCR reads with MiXCR anew, one entry per CDR3 protein. The sample includes about 60,000 distinct CDR3 sequences, approximately 54% seen only once; the top ten take roughly 20%. There are 18 residues in the CDR3. Trimming at V came to 0 bases and at J to 4 bases, leaving 8 bases not matched to a gene. From germline, CDR1 is MNHEY and CDR2 SVGEGT. This clonotype was detected many times. Its antigen remains unknown. General observations from the study: The data were judged consistent with most tumor T cells coming from lymph node and expanding in tumor. Tumor T cell lymph node origin was a supported hypothesis, not proven.

J is TRBJ1-3 and V is TRBV6-2 or TRBV6-3; TRBD1 matches 11 bases. The sample consisted of breast tumor tissue. This sequence originates from a female donor with breast cancer. Some clones in this sample may be carry-over from other donors' samples. The CDR3 reads CASSYSGTGGERGNTIYF. The CDR3 DNA reads as TGTGCCAGCAGTTACTCCGGGACAGGGGGTGAAAGAGGAAACACCATATATTTT.